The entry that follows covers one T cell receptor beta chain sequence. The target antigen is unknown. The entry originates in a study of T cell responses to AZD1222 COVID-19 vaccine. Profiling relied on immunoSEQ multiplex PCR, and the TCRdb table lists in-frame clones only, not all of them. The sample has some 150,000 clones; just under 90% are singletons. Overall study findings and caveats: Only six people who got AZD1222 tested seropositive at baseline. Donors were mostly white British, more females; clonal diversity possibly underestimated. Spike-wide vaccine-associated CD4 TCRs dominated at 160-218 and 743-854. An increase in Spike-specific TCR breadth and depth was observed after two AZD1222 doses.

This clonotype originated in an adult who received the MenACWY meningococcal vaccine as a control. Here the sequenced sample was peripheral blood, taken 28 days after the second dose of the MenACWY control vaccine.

CDR3 sequence reads: CASSQSPAFSGNTIYF. The CDR3 nucleotides are TGTGCCAGCTCACAAAGCCCGGCCTTCTCTGGAAACACCATATATTTT. The rearrangement links TRBV18 to TRBJ1-3; D is uncertain. The CDR3 has 16 amino acids. Germline CDR1 and CDR2: KGHSH and LQKENI. Deletions cut 4 bases from V and 0 bases from J, with 13 bases between.